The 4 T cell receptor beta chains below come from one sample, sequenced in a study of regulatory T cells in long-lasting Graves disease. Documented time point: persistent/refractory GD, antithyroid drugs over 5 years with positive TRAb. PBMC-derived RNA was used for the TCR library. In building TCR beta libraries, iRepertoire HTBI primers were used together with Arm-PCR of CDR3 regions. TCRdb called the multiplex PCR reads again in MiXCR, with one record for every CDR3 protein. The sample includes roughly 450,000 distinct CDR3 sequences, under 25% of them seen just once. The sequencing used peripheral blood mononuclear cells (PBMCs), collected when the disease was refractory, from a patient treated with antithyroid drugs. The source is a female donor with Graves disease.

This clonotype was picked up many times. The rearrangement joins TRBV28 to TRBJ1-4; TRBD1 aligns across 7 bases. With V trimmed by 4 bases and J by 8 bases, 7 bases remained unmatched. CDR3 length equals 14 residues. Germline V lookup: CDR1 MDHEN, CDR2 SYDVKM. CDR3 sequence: CASSYTGAREKLFF. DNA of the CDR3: TGTGCCAGCAGTTACACAGGGGCGAGGGAAAAACTGTTTTTT.

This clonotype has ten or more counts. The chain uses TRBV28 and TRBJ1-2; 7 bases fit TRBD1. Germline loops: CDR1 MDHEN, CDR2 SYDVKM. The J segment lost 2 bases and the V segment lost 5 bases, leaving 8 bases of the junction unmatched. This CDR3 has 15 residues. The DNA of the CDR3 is TGTGCCAGCAGTAACCAGGGGGGAGTAAACTATGGCTACACCTTC. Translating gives CASSNQGGVNYGYTF.

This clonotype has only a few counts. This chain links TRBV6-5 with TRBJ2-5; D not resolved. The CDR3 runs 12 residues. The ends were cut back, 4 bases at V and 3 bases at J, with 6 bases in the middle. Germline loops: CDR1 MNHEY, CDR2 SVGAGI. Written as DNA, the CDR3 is TGTGCCAGCAGTTCCCGTGAAGAGACCCAGTACTTC. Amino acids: CASSSREETQYF.

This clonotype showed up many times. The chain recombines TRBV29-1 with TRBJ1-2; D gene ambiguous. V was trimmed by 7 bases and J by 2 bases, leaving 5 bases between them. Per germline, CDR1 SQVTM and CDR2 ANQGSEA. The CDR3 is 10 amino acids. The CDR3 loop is CSDGNYGYTF. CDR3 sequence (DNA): TGCAGCGATGGGAACTATGGCTACACCTTC.